This T cell receptor (beta chain) was documented in a study of T cells after yellow fever vaccination. Study at large: The SMART-Seq v4 Ultra Low Input method served to prepare the low-cell-number fractions. Whole-study findings and limits: Among primary-vaccination clones, most reappeared after the booster, at 96% for CD4 and around 91% for CD8. FACS-sorted repertoires could contain abundant clonotypes contaminating from the bulk population. The study found a weaker secondary response that peaked faster, day 5 versus 15.

TCRdb re-analysed the 5' RACE reads in MiXCR, keeping a single row per CDR3 protein. There are approximately 61,000 distinct CDR3 sequences in the sample; roughly 7.4% occur only once, and less than 45% lies in the top ten. This clonotype was counted only a few times. Its antigen is as yet unknown. This TCR derives from a man aged 18 to 29 who received the YFV17D yellow fever vaccine. Source: CD8+ T cells sorted from PBMCs, taken on the day of the first yellow fever vaccination.

The CDR3 loop is CASSTTGMGDTQYF. CDR3 coding DNA: TGTGCCAGCAGCACAACAGGGATGGGAGATACGCAGTATTTT. V gene TRBV7-9 combines with J gene TRBJ2-3, with D maybe TRBD1 (6 bases). Trimming removed 5 bases at V and 5 bases at J, with 14 bases between. The CDR3 has 14 residues. Germline CDR1 is SEHNR and CDR2 is FQNEAQ (reference sequence).